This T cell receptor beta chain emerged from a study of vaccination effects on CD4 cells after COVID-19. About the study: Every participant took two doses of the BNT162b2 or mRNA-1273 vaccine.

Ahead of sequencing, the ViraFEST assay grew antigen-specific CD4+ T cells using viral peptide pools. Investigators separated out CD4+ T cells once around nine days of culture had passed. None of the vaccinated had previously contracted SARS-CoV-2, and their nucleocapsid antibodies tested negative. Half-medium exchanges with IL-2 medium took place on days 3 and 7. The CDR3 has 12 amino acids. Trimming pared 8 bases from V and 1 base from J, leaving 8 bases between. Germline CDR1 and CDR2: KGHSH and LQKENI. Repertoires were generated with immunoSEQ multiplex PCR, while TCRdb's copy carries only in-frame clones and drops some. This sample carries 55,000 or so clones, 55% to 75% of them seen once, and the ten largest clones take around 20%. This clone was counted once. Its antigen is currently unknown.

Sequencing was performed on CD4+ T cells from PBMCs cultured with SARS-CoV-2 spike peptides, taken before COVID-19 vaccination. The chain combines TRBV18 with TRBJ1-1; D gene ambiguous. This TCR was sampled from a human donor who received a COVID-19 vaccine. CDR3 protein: CASTTQNTEAFF. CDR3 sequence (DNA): TGTGCCAGCACGACACAGAACACTGAAGCTTTCTTT.